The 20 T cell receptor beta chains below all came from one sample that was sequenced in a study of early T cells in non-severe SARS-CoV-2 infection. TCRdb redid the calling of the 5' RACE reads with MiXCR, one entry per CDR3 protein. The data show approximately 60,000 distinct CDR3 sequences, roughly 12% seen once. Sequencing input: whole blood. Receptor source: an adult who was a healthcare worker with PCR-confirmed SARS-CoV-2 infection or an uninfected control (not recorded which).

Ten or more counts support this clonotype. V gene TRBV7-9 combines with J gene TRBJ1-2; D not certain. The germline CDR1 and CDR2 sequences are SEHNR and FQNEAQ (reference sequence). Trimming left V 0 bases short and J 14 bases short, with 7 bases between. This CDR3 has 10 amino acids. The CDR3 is CASSLAVQTF. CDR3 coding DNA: TGTGCCAGCAGCTTAGCAGTCCAGACCTTC.

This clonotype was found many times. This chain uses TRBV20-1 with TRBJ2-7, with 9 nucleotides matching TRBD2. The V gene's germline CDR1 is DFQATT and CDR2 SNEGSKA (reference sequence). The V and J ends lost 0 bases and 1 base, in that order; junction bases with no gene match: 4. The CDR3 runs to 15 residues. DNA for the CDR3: TGCAGTGCTAGAGATCAGCGGGAGGCTTCCTACGAGCAGTACTTC. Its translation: CSARDQREASYEQYF.

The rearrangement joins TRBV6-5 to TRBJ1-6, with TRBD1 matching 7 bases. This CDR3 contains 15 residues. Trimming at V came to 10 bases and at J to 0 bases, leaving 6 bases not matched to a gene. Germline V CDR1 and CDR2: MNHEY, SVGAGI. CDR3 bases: TGTGCCACCCGGGACAGCCTCTCCTATAATTCACCCCTCCACTTT. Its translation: CATRDSLSYNSPLHF.

The CDR3 nucleotides read TGCGCCAGCAGCTTGGGGGCTGGGATGAACACTGAAGCTTTCTTT. This sequence encodes CASSLGAGMNTEAFF. The chain employs TRBV5-1 and TRBJ1-1; D ambiguous. CDR3 length: 15 amino acids. Germline CDR1 SGHRS, CDR2 YFSETQ. V lost 0 bases and J 0 bases, leaving 9 bases between the germline ends. The entire variable domain, with the rest obtained from reference TRBV5-1 and TRBJ1-1, is as follows: KAGVTQTPRYLIKTRGQQVTLSCSPISGHRSVSWYQQTPGQGLQFLFEYFSETQRNKGNFPGRFSGRQFSNSRSEMNVSTLELGDSALYLCASSLGAGMNTEAFFGQGTRLTVV.

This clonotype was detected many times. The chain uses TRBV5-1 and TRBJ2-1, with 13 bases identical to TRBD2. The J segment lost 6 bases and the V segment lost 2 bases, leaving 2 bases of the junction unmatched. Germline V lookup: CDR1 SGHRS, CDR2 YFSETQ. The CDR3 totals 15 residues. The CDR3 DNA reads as TGCGCCAGCAGCTTACGGACTAGCGGGGGCAATGAGCAGTTCTTC. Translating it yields CASSLRTSGGNEQFF.

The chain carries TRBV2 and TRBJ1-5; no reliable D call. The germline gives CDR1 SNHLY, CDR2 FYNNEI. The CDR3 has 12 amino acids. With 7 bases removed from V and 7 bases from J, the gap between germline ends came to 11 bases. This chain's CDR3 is CASTEGGQPQHF. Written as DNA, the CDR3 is TGTGCCAGCACCGAGGGCGGGCAGCCCCAGCATTTT. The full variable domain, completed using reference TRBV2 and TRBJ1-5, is EPEVTQTPSHQVTQMGQEVILRCVPISNHLYFYWYRQILGQKVEFLVSFYNNEISEKSEIFDDQFSVERPDGSNFTLKIRSTKLEDSAMYFCASTEGGQPQHFGDGTRLSIL.

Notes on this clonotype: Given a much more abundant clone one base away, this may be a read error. CDR3: CASSYRDIVSYEQYF. In nucleotides, the CDR3 is TGTGCCAGCAGCTACCGGGACATAGTCTCCTACGAGCAGTACTTC. The chain combines TRBV3-1 with TRBJ2-7, with D possibly being TRBD1 (6 bases). Trimming left V 5 bases short and J 0 bases short, with 14 bases between. Germline V gene lookup returns CDR1 LGHDT and CDR2 YNNKEL (reference sequence). The CDR3 length is 15 residues.

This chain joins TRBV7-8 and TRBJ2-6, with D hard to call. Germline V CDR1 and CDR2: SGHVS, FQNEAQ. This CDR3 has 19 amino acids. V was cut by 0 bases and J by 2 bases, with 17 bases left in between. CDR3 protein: CASSLASEDKAAGANVLTF. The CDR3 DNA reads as TGTGCCAGCAGCTTAGCCTCAGAGGATAAGGCTGCTGGGGCCAACGTCCTGACTTTC. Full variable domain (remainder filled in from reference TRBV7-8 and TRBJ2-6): GAGVSQSPRYKVAKRGQDVALRCDPISGHVSLFWYQQALGQGPEFLTYFQNEAQLDKSGLPSDRFFAERPEGSVSTLKIQRTQQEDSAVYLCASSLASEDKAAGANVLTFGAGSRLTVL.

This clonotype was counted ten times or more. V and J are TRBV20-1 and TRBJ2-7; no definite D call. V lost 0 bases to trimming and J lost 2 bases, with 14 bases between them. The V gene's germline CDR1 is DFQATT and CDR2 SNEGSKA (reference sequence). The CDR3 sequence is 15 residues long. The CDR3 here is CSARDHAVSAYEQYF. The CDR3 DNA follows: TGCAGTGCTAGAGATCACGCGGTATCGGCCTACGAGCAGTACTTC.

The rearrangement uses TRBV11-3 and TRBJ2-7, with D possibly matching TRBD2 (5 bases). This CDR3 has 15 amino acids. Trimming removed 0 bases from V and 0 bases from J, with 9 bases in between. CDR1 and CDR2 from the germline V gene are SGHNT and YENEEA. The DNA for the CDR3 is TGTGCCAGCAGCTTAGATAGGGCGGGCTCCTACGAGCAGTACTTC. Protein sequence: CASSLDRAGSYEQYF.

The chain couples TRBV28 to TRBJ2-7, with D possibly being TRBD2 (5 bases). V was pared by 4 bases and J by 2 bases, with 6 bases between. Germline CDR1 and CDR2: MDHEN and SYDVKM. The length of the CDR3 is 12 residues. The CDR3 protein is CASSSGTYEQYF. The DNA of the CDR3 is TGTGCCAGCAGTTCGGGGACCTACGAGCAGTACTTC.

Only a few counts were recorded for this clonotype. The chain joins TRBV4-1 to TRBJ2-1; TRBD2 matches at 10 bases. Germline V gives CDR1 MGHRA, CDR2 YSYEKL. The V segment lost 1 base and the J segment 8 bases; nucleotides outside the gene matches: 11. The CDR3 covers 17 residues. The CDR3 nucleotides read TGCGCCAGCAGCCAAGGTGAAGCGGGGGGGCCCGGGGATGAGCAGTTCTTC. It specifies CASSQGEAGGPGDEQFF.

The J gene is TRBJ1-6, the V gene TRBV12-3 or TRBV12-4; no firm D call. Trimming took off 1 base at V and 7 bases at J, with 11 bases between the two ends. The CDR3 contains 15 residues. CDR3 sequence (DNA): TGTGCCAGCAGTTTAGTTGCCGGTGCCAATTCACCCCTCCACTTT. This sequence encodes CASSLVAGANSPLHF.

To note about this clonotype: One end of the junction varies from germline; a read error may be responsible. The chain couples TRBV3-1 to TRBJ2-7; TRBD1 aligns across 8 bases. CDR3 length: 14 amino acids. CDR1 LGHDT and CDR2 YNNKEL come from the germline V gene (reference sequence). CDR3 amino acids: CASSQQGASYEQCF. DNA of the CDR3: TGTGCCAGCAGCCAACAGGGGGCCTCCTACGAGCAGTGCTTC.

DNA for the CDR3: TGCGCCAGCAGCCAAGTCCAAGATCCTTACAATGAGCAGTTCTTC. It specifies CASSQVQDPYNEQFF. The V and J genes are TRBV4-1 and TRBJ2-1; no clear D. The CDR3 length is 15 residues. V dropped 1 base and J dropped 4 bases, with 11 bases sitting between them. CDR1 is MGHRA and CDR2 is YSYEKL in the germline V gene.

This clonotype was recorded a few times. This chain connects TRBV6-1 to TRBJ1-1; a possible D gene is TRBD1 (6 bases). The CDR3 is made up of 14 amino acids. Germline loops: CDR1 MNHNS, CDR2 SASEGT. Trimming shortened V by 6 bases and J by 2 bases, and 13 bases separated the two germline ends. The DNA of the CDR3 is TGTGCCAGCAGGGCAGCGGACAGAAACACTGAAGCTTTCTTT. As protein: CASRAADRNTEAFF.

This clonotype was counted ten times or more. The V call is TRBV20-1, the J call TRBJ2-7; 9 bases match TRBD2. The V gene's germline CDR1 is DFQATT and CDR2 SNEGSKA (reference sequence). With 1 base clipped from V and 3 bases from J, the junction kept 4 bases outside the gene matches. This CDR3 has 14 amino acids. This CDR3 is CSARGLAGDYEQYF. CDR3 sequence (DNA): TGCAGTGCTAGAGGGTTAGCGGGGGACTACGAGCAGTACTTC.

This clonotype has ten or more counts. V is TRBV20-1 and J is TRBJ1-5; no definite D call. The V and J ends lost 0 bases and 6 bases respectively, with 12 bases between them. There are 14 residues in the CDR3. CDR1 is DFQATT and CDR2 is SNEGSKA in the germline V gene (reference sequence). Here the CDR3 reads CSARDRSLGQPQHF. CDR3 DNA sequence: TGCAGTGCTAGAGATCGCAGTTTGGGTCAGCCCCAGCATTTT.

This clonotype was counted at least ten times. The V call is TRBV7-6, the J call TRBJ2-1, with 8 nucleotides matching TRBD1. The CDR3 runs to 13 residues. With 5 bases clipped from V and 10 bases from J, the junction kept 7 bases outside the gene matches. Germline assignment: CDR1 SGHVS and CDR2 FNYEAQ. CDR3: CASSGRTGREQFF. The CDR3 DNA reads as TGTGCCAGCAGCGGGAGGACAGGGCGGGAGCAGTTCTTC.

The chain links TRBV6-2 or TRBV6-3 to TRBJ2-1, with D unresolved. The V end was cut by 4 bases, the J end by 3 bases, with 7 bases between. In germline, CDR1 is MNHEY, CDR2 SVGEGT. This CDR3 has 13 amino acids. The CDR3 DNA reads TGTGCCAGCAGTTGGGTTAGCTACAATGAGCAGTTCTTC. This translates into CASSWVSYNEQFF.